The 4 T cell receptor beta chains listed next were all sequenced from one sample in a study of blood T cell repertoires in COVID-19. Clones were sequenced by immunoSEQ multiplex PCR, and TCRdb holds only the in-frame ones, with some missing. The data show about 210,000 clones, around 80% seen once. Sequences were obtained from peripheral blood. The source is a woman older than 75 with COVID-19, enrolled during active disease.

The chain carries TRBV11-2 and TRBJ2-3; TRBD2 agrees at 10 bases. With V trimmed by 1 base and J by 4 bases, 5 bases remained unmatched. This CDR3 spans 16 amino acids. Germline CDR1 and CDR2: SGHAT and FQNNGV. The DNA for the CDR3 is TGTGCCAGCAGCTTAGGGGTAGCGGGGGGTGCAGATACGCAGTATTTT. Its translation: CASSLGVAGGADTQYF.

The chain carries TRBV3-1 (or the pseudogene TRBV3-2) and TRBJ1-5; D unclear. From germline, CDR1 is LGHDT and CDR2 YNNKEL (reference sequence). With 1 base removed from V and 4 bases from J, the gap between germline ends came to 26 bases. This CDR3 has 20 residues. The CDR3 is CASSQGRGGPNPGLNQPQHF. The CDR3 DNA sequence: TGTGCCAGCAGCCAAGGTCGGGGAGGCCCTAATCCAGGCTTAAATCAGCCCCAGCATTTT.

CDR3 sequence reads: CASSDRGEGREQYF. In nucleotides, the CDR3 is TGTGCCAGCAGCGACCGGGGGGAAGGTCGGGAGCAGTACTTC. This rearrangement joins TRBV14 to TRBJ2-7; TRBD2 agrees at 7 bases. CDR3 length: 14 residues. Trimming took 5 bases from V and 7 from J; bases not matched to a gene: 11. Germline assignment: CDR1 SGHDN and CDR2 FVKESK.

This chain joins TRBV12-3 or TRBV12-4 and TRBJ1-2, with a possible D match to TRBD1 (5 bases). V was shortened by 7 bases and J by 8 bases, with 17 bases between the two germline ends. This CDR3 region has 13 residues. In DNA form, the CDR3 reads TGTGCCAGCAATATGGGGCGGCTGAAGGGCTACACCTTC. Translated: CASNMGRLKGYTF.